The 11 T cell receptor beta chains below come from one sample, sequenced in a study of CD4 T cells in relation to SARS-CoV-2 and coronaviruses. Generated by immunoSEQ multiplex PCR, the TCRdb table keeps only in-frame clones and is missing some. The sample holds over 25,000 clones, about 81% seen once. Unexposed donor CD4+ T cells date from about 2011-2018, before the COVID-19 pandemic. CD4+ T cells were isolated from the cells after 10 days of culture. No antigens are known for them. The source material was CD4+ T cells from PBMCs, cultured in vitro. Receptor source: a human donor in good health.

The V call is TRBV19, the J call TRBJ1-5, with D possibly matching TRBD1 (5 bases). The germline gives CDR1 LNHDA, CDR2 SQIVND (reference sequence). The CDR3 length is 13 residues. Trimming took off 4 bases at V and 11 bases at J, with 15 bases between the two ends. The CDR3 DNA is TGTGCCAGTAGTAGCCAGGGCGGGTTGTCCCAGCATTTT. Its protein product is CASSSQGGLSQHF.

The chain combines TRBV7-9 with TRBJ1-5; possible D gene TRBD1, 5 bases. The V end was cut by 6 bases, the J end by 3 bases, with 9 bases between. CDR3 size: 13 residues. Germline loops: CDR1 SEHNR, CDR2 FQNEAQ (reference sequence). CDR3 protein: CASSRDANQPQHF. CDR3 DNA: TGTGCCAGCAGTCGGGACGCCAATCAGCCCCAGCATTTT.

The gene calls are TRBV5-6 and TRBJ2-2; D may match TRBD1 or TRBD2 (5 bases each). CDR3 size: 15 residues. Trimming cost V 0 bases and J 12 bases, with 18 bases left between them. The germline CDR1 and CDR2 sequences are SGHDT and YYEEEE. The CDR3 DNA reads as TGTGCCAGCAGCTTGGCCGGGACCACCAGGCAGAAGCTGTTTTTT. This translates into CASSLAGTTRQKLFF.

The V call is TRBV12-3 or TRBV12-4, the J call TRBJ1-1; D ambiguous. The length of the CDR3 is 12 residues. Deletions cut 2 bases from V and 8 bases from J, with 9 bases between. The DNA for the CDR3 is TGTGCCAGCAGTTTACTTGGGTGGGAAGCTTTCTTT. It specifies CASSLLGWEAFF.

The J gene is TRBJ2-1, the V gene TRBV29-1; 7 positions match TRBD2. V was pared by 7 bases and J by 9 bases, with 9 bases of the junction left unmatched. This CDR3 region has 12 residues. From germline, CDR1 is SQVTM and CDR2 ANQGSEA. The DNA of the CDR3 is TGCAGCGCCCCGACTAGCTACGGTGAGCAGTTCTTC. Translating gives CSAPTSYGEQFF.

As DNA, the CDR3 is TGTGCCAGCAGTGAATCCGTCCGAGTACGCGAGCAGTACTTC. The encoded protein is CASSESVRVREQYF. V and J are TRBV25-1 and TRBJ2-7; D uncertain. V dropped 1 base and J dropped 6 bases, with 13 bases sitting between them. Germline assignment: CDR1 MGHDK and CDR2 SYGVNS. The CDR3 sequence is 14 residues long.

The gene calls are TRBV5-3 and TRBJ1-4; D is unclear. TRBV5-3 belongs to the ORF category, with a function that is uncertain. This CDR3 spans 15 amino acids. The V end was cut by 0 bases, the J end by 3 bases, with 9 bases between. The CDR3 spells CARSLERTANEKLFF. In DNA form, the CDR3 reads TGTGCCAGAAGCTTGGAGAGGACCGCTAATGAAAAACTGTTTTTT.

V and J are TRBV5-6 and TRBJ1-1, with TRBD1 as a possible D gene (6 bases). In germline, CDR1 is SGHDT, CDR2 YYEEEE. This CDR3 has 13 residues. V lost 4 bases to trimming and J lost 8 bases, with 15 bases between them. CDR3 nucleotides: TGTGCCAGCAGCCAGGGACACCGGAGGGAAGCTTTCTTT. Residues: CASSQGHRREAFF.

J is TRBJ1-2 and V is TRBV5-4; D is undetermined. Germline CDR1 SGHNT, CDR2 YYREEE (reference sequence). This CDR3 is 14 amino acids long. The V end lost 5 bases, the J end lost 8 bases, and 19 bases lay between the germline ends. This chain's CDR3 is CASSLQTDLWGYTF. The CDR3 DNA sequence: TGTGCCAGCAGTTTACAGACTGACTTGTGGGGCTACACCTTC.

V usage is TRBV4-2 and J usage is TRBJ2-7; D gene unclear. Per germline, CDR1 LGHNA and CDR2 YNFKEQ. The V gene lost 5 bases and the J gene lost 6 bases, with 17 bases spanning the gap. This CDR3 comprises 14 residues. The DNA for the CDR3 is TGTGCCAGCAGCACCCGGACCGGCTTCAGCGAGCAGTACTTC. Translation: CASSTRTGFSEQYF.

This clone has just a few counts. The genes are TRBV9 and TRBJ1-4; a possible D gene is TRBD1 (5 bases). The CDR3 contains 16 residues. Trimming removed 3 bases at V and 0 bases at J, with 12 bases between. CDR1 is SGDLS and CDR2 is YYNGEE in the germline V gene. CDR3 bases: TGTGCCAGCAGCGGGGGACTCGGGGCAACTAATGAAAAACTGTTTTTT. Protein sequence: CASSGGLGATNEKLFF.